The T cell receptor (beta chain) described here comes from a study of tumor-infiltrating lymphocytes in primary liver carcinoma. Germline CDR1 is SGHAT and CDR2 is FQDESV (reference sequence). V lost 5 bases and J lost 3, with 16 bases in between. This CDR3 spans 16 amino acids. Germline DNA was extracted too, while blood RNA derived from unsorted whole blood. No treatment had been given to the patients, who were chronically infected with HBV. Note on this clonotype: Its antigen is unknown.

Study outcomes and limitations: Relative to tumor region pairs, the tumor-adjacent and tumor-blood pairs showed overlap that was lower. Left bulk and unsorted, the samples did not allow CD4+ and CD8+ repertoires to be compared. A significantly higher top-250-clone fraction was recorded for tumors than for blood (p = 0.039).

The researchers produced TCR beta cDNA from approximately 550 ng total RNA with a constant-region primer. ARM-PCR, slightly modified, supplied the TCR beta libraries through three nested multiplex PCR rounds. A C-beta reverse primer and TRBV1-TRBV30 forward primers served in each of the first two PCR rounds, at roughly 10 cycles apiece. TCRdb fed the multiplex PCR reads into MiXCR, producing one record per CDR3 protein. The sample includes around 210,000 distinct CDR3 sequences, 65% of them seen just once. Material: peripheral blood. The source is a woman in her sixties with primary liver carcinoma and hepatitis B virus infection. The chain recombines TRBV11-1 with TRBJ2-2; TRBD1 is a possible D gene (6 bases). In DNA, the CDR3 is TGTGCCAGCAGCCCCAGGGGCAGAGAGGACACCGGGGAGCTGTTTTTT. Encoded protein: CASSPRGREDTGELFF.